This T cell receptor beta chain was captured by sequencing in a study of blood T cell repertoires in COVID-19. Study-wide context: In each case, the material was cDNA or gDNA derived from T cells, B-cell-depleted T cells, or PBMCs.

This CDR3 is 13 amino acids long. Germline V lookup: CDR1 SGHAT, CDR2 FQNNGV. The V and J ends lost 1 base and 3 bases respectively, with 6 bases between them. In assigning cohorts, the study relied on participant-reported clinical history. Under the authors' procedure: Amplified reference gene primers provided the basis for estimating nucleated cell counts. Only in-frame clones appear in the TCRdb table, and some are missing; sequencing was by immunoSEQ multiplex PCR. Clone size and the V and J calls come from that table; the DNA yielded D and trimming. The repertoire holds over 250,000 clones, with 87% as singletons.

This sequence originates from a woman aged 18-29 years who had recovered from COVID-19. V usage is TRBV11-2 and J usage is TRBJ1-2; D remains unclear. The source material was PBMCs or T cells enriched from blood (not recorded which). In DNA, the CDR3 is TGTGCCAGCAGCTTAGTCGGTGACTATGGCTACACCTTC. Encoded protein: CASSLVGDYGYTF.